These 31 T cell receptor beta chains were all obtained from the same sample, sequenced in a study of cytomegalovirus exposure and HLA in healthy donors. Use of 60 Vbeta and 13 Jbeta primers characterized the PCR. Sequencing was performed with immunoSEQ multiplex PCR; in TCRdb, only in-frame clones are kept and a portion is missing. Here the sample spans more than 110,000 clones, about 76% being singletons. The sequenced sample consisted of PBMCs. All receptors derive from a young man in good health and CMV-seronegative.

Only one count was recorded for this clone. V and J are TRBV10-2 and TRBJ2-3; the D gene is possibly TRBD1 (5 bases). V lost 8 bases and J lost 2, with 11 bases in between. CDR3 size: 13 residues. CDR1 is WSHSY, CDR2 SAAADI, per germline. This CDR3 is CASRTGFTDTQYF. The CDR3 DNA is TGCGCCAGCCGAACAGGTTTCACAGATACGCAGTATTTT.

This CDR3 is CASTGGYEQFF. The CDR3 DNA is TGTGCCAGCACTGGGGGGTATGAGCAGTTCTTC. V is TRBV27 and J is TRBJ2-1; D possibly corresponds to TRBD2 (6 bases). Germline CDR1 is MNHEY and CDR2 is SMNVEV (reference sequence). The CDR3 totals 11 residues. V lost 7 bases to trimming and J lost 8 bases, with 9 bases between them.

CDR3 region: CASSLDRAPGGYTF. CDR3 coding DNA: TGTGCCAGCAGCTTGGACAGGGCGCCTGGTGGCTACACCTTC. The genes are TRBV5-4 and TRBJ1-2, with D tentatively TRBD1 (6 bases). Germline CDR1 and CDR2: SGHNT and YYREEE (reference sequence). The CDR3 loop spans 14 amino acids. The V and J ends lost 0 bases and 7 bases respectively, with 13 bases between them.

Only a few counts were recorded for this clone. The identical CDR3 is also encoded by other nucleotide sequences in the sample. V and J are TRBV28 and TRBJ2-2, with 8 positions matching TRBD1. J lost 4 bases, V lost 6 bases, and 7 bases had no gene match. The CDR3 totals 15 residues. Germline V gives CDR1 MDHEN, CDR2 SYDVKM. CDR3 sequence: CASSPGGAGTGELFF. The CDR3 nucleotides read TGTGCCAGCAGCCCAGGGGGCGCAGGCACCGGGGAGCTGTTTTTT. Combining the CDR3 with reference TRBV28 and TRBJ2-2 gives the whole variable domain DVKVTQSSRYLVKRTGEKVFLECVQDMDHENMFWYRQDPGLGLRLIYFSYDVKMKEKGDIPEGYSVSREKKERFSLILESASTNQTSMYLCASSPGGAGTGELFFGEGSRLTVL.

V is TRBV27 and J is TRBJ2-7; TRBD2 matches 7 bases. Germline CDR1 MNHEY, CDR2 SMNVEV (reference sequence). V was clipped by 3 bases and J by 5 bases; unmatched bases: 25. The CDR3 contains 20 residues. This CDR3 reads CASSFKVDGLGGSGAHEQYF. For the CDR3, the DNA is TGTGCCAGCAGTTTTAAGGTGGATGGGTTGGGCGGGAGTGGGGCCCACGAGCAGTACTTC.

This chain uses TRBV5-4 with TRBJ2-7; perhaps TRBD2 as D (6 bases). The CDR3 spans 12 residues. The germline V gene encodes CDR1 SGHNT and CDR2 YYREEE (reference sequence). Trimming took off 2 bases at V and 7 bases at J, with 10 bases between the two ends. The CDR3 sequence: CASSLRAGEQYF. CDR3 DNA sequence: TGTGCCAGCAGCTTACGGGCGGGGGAGCAGTACTTC.

The rearrangement links TRBV6-1 to TRBJ2-5, with 11 bases lining up with TRBD2. This CDR3 has 17 amino acids. The V gene's germline CDR1 is MNHNS and CDR2 SASEGT. Trimming cost V 2 bases and J 3 bases; bases outside gene matches: 8. For the CDR3, the DNA is TGTGCCAGCAGTGAATACCTAGCGGGGGGATTAGAAGAGACCCAGTACTTC. It specifies CASSEYLAGGLEETQYF.

The rearrangement links TRBV19 to TRBJ1-4; D unclear. Germline loops: CDR1 LNHDA, CDR2 SQIVND (reference sequence). The V and J ends lost 5 bases and 8 bases respectively, with 9 bases between them. This CDR3 region has 12 residues. CDR3 in amino acids: CASSELQEKLFF. As DNA, the CDR3 is TGTGCCAGTAGTGAATTACAGGAAAAACTGTTTTTT.

The V gene is TRBV6-1, the J gene TRBJ1-3; D not resolved. Germline V CDR1 and CDR2: MNHNS, SASEGT. The CDR3 is 15 residues long. V was clipped by 3 bases and J by 2 bases, with 11 bases between them. The CDR3 DNA reads TGTGCCAGCAGTGAGGGCCTACCTACTGGAAACACCATATATTTT. Amino acid sequence: CASSEGLPTGNTIYF.

The gene calls are TRBV5-4 and TRBJ1-2; D call uncertain. Germline V gene lookup returns CDR1 SGHNT and CDR2 YYREEE (reference sequence). Between the trimmed V and J ends, which lost 0 bases and 6 bases, there was a span of 9 bases. CDR3 length: 13 residues. The CDR3 DNA reads as TGTGCCAGCAGCTTGGACCGGCGGGATGGCTACACCTTC. This translates into CASSLDRRDGYTF. Complete variable domain (other parts from reference TRBV5-4 and TRBJ1-2): ETGVTQSPTHLIKTRGQQVTLRCSSQSGHNTVSWYQQALGQGPQFIFQYYREEENGRGNFPPRFSGLQFPNYSSELNVNALELDDSALYLCASSLDRRDGYTFGSGTRLTVV.

The chain is built from TRBV27 and TRBJ2-2; TRBD2 matches at 8 bases. The germline CDR1 and CDR2 sequences are MNHEY and SMNVEV (reference sequence). After removal of 8 bases from V and 3 bases from J, the junction contained 14 bases not matched to a gene. The length of the CDR3 is 17 residues. CDR3 DNA: TGTGCCAGCTTAAAACATCTAGCGGGCCTAGACACCGGGGAGCTGTTTTTT. Amino acid sequence: CASLKHLAGLDTGELFF.

V is TRBV5-1 and J is TRBJ2-1; 9 nucleotides match TRBD1. The germline gives CDR1 SGHRS, CDR2 YFSETQ. CDR3 length equals 14 residues. V trimming: 7 bases; J trimming: 8 bases; junction bases outside the gene matches: 10. The CDR3 protein is CASGTGTGPDEQFF. For the CDR3, the DNA is TGCGCCAGCGGAACCGGGACAGGGCCGGATGAGCAGTTCTTC.

The genes are TRBV19 and TRBJ1-6; TRBD1 is a possible D gene (6 bases). The length of the CDR3 is 19 residues. CDR1 LNHDA and CDR2 SQIVND come from the germline V gene (reference sequence). Trimming cost V 2 bases and J 5 bases, with 22 bases left between them. The CDR3: CASSIRRPGAVTNNSPLHF. The CDR3 coding sequence is TGTGCCAGTAGTATAAGGAGGCCAGGGGCTGTCACTAATAATTCACCCCTCCACTTT.

This clone appeared once. The same CDR3 arises from other DNA sequences in this sample as well. The chain uses TRBV9 and TRBJ2-1; no definite D call. Trimming removed 0 bases at V and 0 bases at J, with 7 bases between. CDR1 is SGDLS, CDR2 YYNGEE, per germline. CDR3 size: 15 residues. CDR3: CASSVGPSSYNEQFF. CDR3 nucleotide sequence: TGTGCCAGCAGCGTAGGGCCAAGCTCCTACAATGAGCAGTTCTTC.

The CDR3 protein is CASSPSMEAQYF. In DNA, the CDR3 is TGTGCCAGCAGTCCCTCTATGGAGGCGCAGTATTTT. The chain recombines TRBV7-9 with TRBJ2-3, with TRBD2 as a possible D gene (5 bases). The V and J ends lost 6 bases and 10 bases respectively, with 14 bases between them. The CDR3 contains 12 residues. Germline V gene lookup returns CDR1 SEHNR and CDR2 FQNEAQ (reference sequence).

The CDR3 DNA reads TGTGCCAGCAGCTTTGGTGGTCGCCGTTTAGATTCACCCCTCCACTTT. It codes for CASSFGGRRLDSPLHF. V is TRBV7-6 and J is TRBJ1-6; unclear D gene. This CDR3 is 16 amino acids long. CDR1 is SGHVS, CDR2 FNYEAQ, per germline. The V end lost 3 bases, the J end lost 8 bases, and 17 bases lay between the germline ends.

Comment on this clone: The sample holds other DNA sequences that translate to the same CDR3. The chain carries TRBV27 and TRBJ1-1, with D unresolved. The CDR3 is made up of 13 amino acids. Germline CDR1 is MNHEY and CDR2 is SMNVEV (reference sequence). The V gene lost 2 bases and the J gene lost 1 base, with 5 bases spanning the gap. The CDR3 bases are TGTGCCAGCAGTTTAGGGCAGAACACTGAAGCTTTCTTT. This codes for CASSLGQNTEAFF.

This clone was seen a handful of times. V gene TRBV21-1 combines with J gene TRBJ1-2; the tabulated D call, TRBD1, remains unverified against the DNA. TRBV21-1 is given as a pseudogene. The CDR3 extends over 16 amino acids. The CDR3 here is CASSRKDRASHYGYTF. The CDR3 DNA reads TGTGCCAGCAGCCGAAAGGACAGGGCCTCCCACTATGGCTACACCTTC.

The chain links TRBV9 to TRBJ1-5; 7 nucleotides agree with TRBD1. The CDR3 is 15 residues long. V lost 4 bases to trimming and J lost 2 bases; unmatched junction nucleotides: 6. Germline lookup yields CDR1 SGDLS and CDR2 YYNGEE. DNA for the CDR3: TGTGCCAGCAGCCCTACAGGGGAGGGCAATCAGCCCCAGCATTTT. It codes for CASSPTGEGNQPQHF.

The chain uses TRBV4-2 and TRBJ2-1; D unclear. Trimming removed 5 bases at V and 4 bases at J, with 9 bases between. CDR1 LGHNA and CDR2 YNFKEQ come from the germline V gene. The CDR3 is made up of 13 amino acids. CDR3 coding DNA: TGTGCCAGCAGCGTCGAGGAATACAATGAGCAGTTCTTC. It codes for CASSVEEYNEQFF.

This clone was observed a few times. This chain joins TRBV28 and TRBJ2-5, with 7 bases identical to TRBD1. Near its end, the DNA agrees better with TRBJ2-7, so the J call may be wrong. The V gene's germline CDR1 is MDHEN and CDR2 SYDVKM. The CDR3 consists of 14 residues. CDR3 sequence: CASSLRDSYSEQYF. In DNA form, the CDR3 reads TGTGCCAGCAGTTTACGGGACAGCTATAGCGAGCAGTACTTC.

This clone was detected once. The rearrangement links TRBV5-1 to TRBJ1-1, with D possibly TRBD1 on 6 matching bases. Germline-derived CDR1 and CDR2 are SGHRS and YFSETQ. V was pared by 0 bases and J by 0 bases, with 15 bases between. The CDR3 loop spans 17 amino acids. The CDR3 loop is CASSLGPWTAMNTEAFF. For the CDR3, the DNA is TGCGCCAGCAGCTTGGGGCCCTGGACAGCAATGAACACTGAAGCTTTCTTT.

The J gene is TRBJ1-5, the V gene TRBV28; D might be TRBD1 (5 bases). CDR1 is MDHEN and CDR2 is SYDVKM in the germline V gene. The CDR3 spans 12 residues. Deletions cut 11 bases from V and 6 bases from J, with 14 bases between. The CDR3: CAGGVSGQPQHF. CDR3 nucleotides: TGTGCCGGGGGGGTTAGCGGTCAGCCCCAGCATTTT.

The CDR3 loop reads CASSIDSNYGYTF. In nucleotides, the CDR3 is TGTGCCAGTAGTATTGATAGTAACTATGGCTACACCTTC. V usage is TRBV19 and J usage is TRBJ1-2; D is ambiguous. Trimming stripped 3 bases from V and 1 base from J, with 6 bases between. CDR3 length: 13 residues. Germline assignment: CDR1 LNHDA and CDR2 SQIVND (reference sequence).

In this sample, this clone turned up once. This chain uses TRBV5-1 with TRBJ2-7; D is ambiguous. Looked up from germline, CDR1 is SGHRS and CDR2 is YFSETQ. The ends were cut back, 4 bases at V and 6 bases at J, with 14 bases in the middle. This CDR3 is 13 amino acids long. CDR3 amino acids: CASSPETPFEQYF. The CDR3, as DNA: TGCGCCAGCAGCCCGGAGACCCCATTCGAGCAGTACTTC.

The V call is TRBV7-3, the J call TRBJ2-1; D gene ambiguous. Germline loops: CDR1 SGHTA, CDR2 FQGTGA. V was cut by 0 bases and J by 5 bases, with 8 bases left in between. This CDR3 contains 14 residues. The CDR3 protein is CASSLTPGNNEQFF. Here the CDR3 DNA reads TGTGCCAGCAGCTTAACGCCAGGTAACAATGAGCAGTTCTTC.

Here the CDR3 reads CATSTGTGTEHYSYEQYF. The DNA for the CDR3 is TGTGCCACCAGCACAGGGACAGGGACCGAACATTACTCCTACGAGCAGTACTTC. The chain employs TRBV15 and TRBJ2-7; 9 nucleotides line up with TRBD1. Germline CDR1 is LNHNV and CDR2 is YYDKDF (reference sequence). Unmatched junction bases numbered 13, after V lost 4 bases and J lost 0 bases. CDR3 length equals 18 residues.

Details on this clone: At one boundary the junction diverges from the germline segment, which might be a read error. The V and J genes are TRBV6-6 and TRBJ1-1, with 8 bases lining up with TRBD1. Germline CDR1 is MNHNY and CDR2 is SVGAGI (reference sequence). This CDR3 spans 14 amino acids. CDR3 amino acids: CACRRTGRDTEAFF. The CDR3 DNA reads as TGTGCCTGCAGAAGGACAGGGAGGGACACTGAAGCTTTCTTT.

V is TRBV6-1 and J is TRBJ2-5, with 9 bases that match TRBD2. The V gene's germline CDR1 is MNHNS and CDR2 SASEGT. CDR3 length: 15 amino acids. V lost 7 bases to trimming and J lost 4 bases; unmatched junction nucleotides: 10. The CDR3 DNA reads as TGTGCCAGCATGGTCTTAGCGGGAGCTGGAGAGACCCAGTACTTC. Residues: CASMVLAGAGETQYF.

J is TRBJ2-7 and V is TRBV19; TRBD2 matches at 8 bases. This CDR3 spans 12 amino acids. Unmatched junction bases numbered 0, after V lost 6 bases and J lost 2 bases. The germline V gene encodes CDR1 LNHDA and CDR2 SQIVND (reference sequence). The CDR3 coding sequence is TGTGCCAGTAGCGGGAGGGCCTACGAGCAGTACTTC. Its protein is CASSGRAYEQYF.

The V and J genes are TRBV28 and TRBJ1-2, with D unclear. The CDR3 is made up of 16 amino acids. The V gene's germline CDR1 is MDHEN and CDR2 SYDVKM. Trimming shortened V by 5 bases and J by 3 bases, and 19 bases separated the two germline ends. This chain's CDR3 is CASSPSDDRLYYGYTF. The DNA for the CDR3 is TGTGCCAGCAGTCCCTCTGATGACCGACTCTACTATGGCTACACCTTC.